The present T cell receptor beta chain was sequenced within a study of blood T cell repertoires in COVID-19. Study summary: Researchers got acute and convalescent COVID-19 samples from the United States, Italy and Spain. T cells, B-cell-depleted T cells, or PBMCs supplied cDNA or gDNA.

V was pared by 6 bases and J by 2 bases, with 3 bases of the junction left unmatched. The CDR3 extends over 14 amino acids. In germline, CDR1 is SNHLY, CDR2 FYNNEI. In the original processing: Amplifying reference gene primers gave estimates of nucleated cell counts. This table comes from immunoSEQ multiplex PCR, and its TCRdb copy is limited to in-frame clones, with some not included. V, J and clone size are taken as reported in that table, and D and trimming were inferred from the DNA itself. The sample lists tens of thousands of clones; 65% to 90% were seen once. This sequence joins TRBV2 and TRBJ1-5; TRBD1 aligns across 8 bases. The TCR sequence derives from a human donor in a cohort sampled during active COVID-19. The sequenced sample consisted of peripheral blood. The CDR3 protein is CASRDRVGNQPQHF. The DNA of the CDR3 is TGTGCCAGCAGGGACAGGGTTGGCAATCAGCCCCAGCATTTT.